These T cell receptor beta chains were read from a single sample in a study of post-analysis software for immune sequencing data. TCRdb reanalysed the PCR reads using MiXCR and keeps one entry per CDR3 protein. The table includes about 820,000 distinct CDR3 sequences, roughly 50% detected once. Sequenced material: blood. These receptors all stem from a girl aged 5 to 17 with multiple sclerosis. Both conserved end residues are part of each CDR3. A D gene is named only where the DNA matches it firmly. A clone size is listed for some rows: how often the clone was seen (once, few, many), or a class if it is expanded.

TRBJ2-1,TRBD2,TRBV20-1,few,CSASHPLSGGDYNEQFF,TGCAGTGCTAGTCACCCCCTGAGCGGGGGAGATTACAATGAGCAGTTCTTC
TRBJ2-5,TRBD2,TRBV5-1,once,CASSLELAGIKETQYF,TGCGCCAGCAGCTTGGAACTAGCGGGGATAAAAGAGACCCAGTACTTC
TRBJ2-7,NA,TRBV15,NA,CATSRDPGYEQYF,TGTGCCACCAGCAGAGATCCCGGGTACGAGCAGTACTTC
TRBJ1-2,TRBD1,TRBV20-1,NA,CSASTGEYGYTF,TGCAGTGCTAGTACAGGGGAGTATGGCTACACCTTC
TRBJ2-1,TRBD2,TRBV3-1,NA,CASSQDGSGGRGGEQFF,TGTGCCAGCAGCCAAGACGGGTCTGGCGGGAGAGGAGGTGAGCAGTTCTTC
TRBJ2-1,NA,TRBV9,NA,CASSVEAGPSTQGSYNEQFF,TGTGCCAGCAGCGTAGAGGCAGGGCCCTCTACGCAGGGCAGCTACAATGAGCAGTTCTTC
TRBJ2-1,NA,TRBV20-1,NA,CSAVRGGIYNEQFF,TGCAGTGCTGTTCGGGGCGGGATCTACAATGAGCAGTTCTTC
TRBJ2-5,TRBD2,TRBV20-1,NA,CSASKLAGGRETQYF,TGCAGTGCGTCTAAACTAGCGGGAGGGCGAGAGACCCAGTACTTC
TRBJ1-2,NA,TRBV12-3/TRBV12-4,NA,CASAPMGHDYGYTF,TGTGCCAGCGCCCCCATGGGACATGACTATGGCTACACCTTC
TRBJ2-5,NA,TRBV5-1,few,CASCLGGGQETQYF,TGCGCCAGCTGCCTAGGGGGTGGCCAAGAGACCCAGTACTTC
TRBJ2-6,NA,TRBV12-3/TRBV12-4,NA,CASSSTAGGGFGSGANVLTF,TGTGCCAGCAGCTCTACAGCGGGTGGCGGGTTTGGCTCTGGGGCCAACGTCCTGACTTTC
TRBJ2-7,NA,TRBV10-2,NA,CASRVGDYEQYF,TGCGCCAGCAGAGTCGGGGACTACGAGCAGTACTTC
TRBJ2-7,NA,TRBV20-1,once,CSARGSGQEHTYEQYF,TGCAGTGCTAGAGGAAGTGGGCAGGAGCATACCTACGAGCAGTACTTC
TRBJ2-7,NA,TRBV12-3/TRBV12-4,few,CASSLARAPYEQYF,TGTGCCAGCAGTTTAGCCAGGGCCCCCTACGAGCAGTACTTC